The clone carrying this T cell receptor beta chain occurred a few times. Its antigen is unidentified. CDR1 and CDR2 (germline): SEHNR, FQNEAQ (reference sequence). The CDR3 is made up of 15 amino acids. Trimming stripped 1 base from V and 6 bases from J, with 13 bases between. TCRdb re-derived calls from the 5' RACE reads in MiXCR, one entry per CDR3 protein. The table lists about 210,000 distinct CDR3 sequences, approximately 6.7% of them singletons. These data are taken from a study of T cells after yellow fever vaccination. General observations from the study: The secondary response showed a weaker magnitude and a faster peak, day 5 versus 15.

This rearrangement joins TRBV7-9 to TRBJ1-5; tentative D call: TRBD1 (5 bases). The TCR sequence derives from a young man who received the YFV17D yellow fever vaccine. Sequences were derived from CD4+ T cells sorted from PBMCs, sampled on the day of the yellow fever booster vaccination. The CDR3 here is CASSLERDGIQPQHF. Here the CDR3 DNA reads TGTGCCAGCAGCTTAGAAAGGGACGGAATTCAGCCCCAGCATTTT.